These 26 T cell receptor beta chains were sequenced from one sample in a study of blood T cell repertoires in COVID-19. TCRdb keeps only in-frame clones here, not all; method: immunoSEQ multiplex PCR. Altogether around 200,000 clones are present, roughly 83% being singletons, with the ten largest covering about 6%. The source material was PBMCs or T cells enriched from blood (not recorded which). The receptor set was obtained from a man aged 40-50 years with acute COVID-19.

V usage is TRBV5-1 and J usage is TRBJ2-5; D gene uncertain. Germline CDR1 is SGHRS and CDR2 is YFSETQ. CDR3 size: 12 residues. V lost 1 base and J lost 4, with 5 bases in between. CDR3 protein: CASSLQAETQYF. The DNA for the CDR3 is TGCGCCAGCAGCTTGCAGGCAGAGACCCAGTACTTC.

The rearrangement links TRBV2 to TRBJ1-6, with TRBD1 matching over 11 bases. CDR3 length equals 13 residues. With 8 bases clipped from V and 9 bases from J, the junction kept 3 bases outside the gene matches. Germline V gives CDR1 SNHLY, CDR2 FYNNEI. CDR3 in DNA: TGTGCCAGCCAGGACAGGGGGCCTTCACCCCTCCACTTT. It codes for CASQDRGPSPLHF.

Here the CDR3 reads CAISGGGSGQPQHF. The CDR3 nucleotides are TGTGCCATCAGCGGGGGGGGATCTGGGCAGCCCCAGCATTTT. This chain links TRBV10-3 with TRBJ1-5; D may be TRBD1 (5 bases). The CDR3 has 14 amino acids. Germline V lookup: CDR1 ENHRY, CDR2 SYGVKD. The ends were cut back, 6 bases at V and 7 bases at J, with 16 bases in the middle.

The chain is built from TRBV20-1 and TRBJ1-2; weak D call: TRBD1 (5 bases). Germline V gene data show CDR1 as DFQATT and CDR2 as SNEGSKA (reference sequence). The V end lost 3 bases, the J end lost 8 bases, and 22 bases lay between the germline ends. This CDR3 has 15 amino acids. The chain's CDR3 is CSASSWAGGAQGYTF. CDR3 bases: TGCAGTGCTAGTAGCTGGGCAGGAGGGGCGCAAGGCTACACCTTC.

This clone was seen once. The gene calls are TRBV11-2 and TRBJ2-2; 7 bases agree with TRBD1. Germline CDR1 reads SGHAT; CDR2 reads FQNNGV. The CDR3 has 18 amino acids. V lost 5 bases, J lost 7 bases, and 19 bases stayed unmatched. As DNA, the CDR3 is TGTGCCAGCAGCCATAGAGGGGGCAGGGGTCCCAGTGGCGGGGAGCTGTTTTTT. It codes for CASSHRGGRGPSGGELFF.

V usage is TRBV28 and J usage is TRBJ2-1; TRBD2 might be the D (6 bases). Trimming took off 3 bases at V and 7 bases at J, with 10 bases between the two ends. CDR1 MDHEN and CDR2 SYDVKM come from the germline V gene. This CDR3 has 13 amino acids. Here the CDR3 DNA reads TGTGCCAGCAGTTTTAACGGGGGAAATGAGCAGTTCTTC. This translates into CASSFNGGNEQFF.

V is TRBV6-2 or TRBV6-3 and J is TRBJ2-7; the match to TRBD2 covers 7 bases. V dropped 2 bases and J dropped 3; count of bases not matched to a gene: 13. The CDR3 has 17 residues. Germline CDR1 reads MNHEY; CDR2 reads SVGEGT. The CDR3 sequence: CASSYTLVGGSVYEQYF. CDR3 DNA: TGTGCCAGCAGTTACACCCTTGTGGGCGGGAGTGTCTACGAGCAGTACTTC.

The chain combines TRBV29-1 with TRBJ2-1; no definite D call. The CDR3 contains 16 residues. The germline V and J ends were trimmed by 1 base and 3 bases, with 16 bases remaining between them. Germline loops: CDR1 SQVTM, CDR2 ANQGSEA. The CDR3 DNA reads TGCAGCGTTGAAGGACACGATAATTCTTTCTACAATGAGCAGTTCTTC. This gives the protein CSVEGHDNSFYNEQFF.

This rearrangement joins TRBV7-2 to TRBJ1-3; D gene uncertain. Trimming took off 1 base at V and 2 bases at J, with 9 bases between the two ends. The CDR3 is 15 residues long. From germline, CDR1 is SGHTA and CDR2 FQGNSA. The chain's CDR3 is CASSLESNTGNTIYF. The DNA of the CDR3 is TGTGCCAGCAGCTTAGAAAGTAACACTGGAAACACCATATATTTT.

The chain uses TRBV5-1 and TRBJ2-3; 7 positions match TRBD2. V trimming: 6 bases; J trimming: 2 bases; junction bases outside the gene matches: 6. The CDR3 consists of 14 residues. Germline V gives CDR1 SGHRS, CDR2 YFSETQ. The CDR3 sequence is CASNWGGTTDTQYF. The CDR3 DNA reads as TGCGCCAGCAACTGGGGGGGAACCACAGATACGCAGTATTTT.

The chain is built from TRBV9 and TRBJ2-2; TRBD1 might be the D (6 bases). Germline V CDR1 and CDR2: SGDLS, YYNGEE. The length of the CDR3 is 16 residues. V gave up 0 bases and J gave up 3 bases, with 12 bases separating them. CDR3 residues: CASSVDGQKYTGELFF. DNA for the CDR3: TGTGCCAGCAGCGTAGATGGACAGAAGTACACCGGGGAGCTGTTTTTT.

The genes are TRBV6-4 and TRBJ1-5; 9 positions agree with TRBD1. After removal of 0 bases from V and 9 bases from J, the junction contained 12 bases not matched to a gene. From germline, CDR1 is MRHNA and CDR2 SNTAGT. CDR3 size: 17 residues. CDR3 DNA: TGTGCCAGCAGTGACTCAGACCGGGACAGGGACGGTCGGCCCCAGCATTTT. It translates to CASSDSDRDRDGRPQHF.

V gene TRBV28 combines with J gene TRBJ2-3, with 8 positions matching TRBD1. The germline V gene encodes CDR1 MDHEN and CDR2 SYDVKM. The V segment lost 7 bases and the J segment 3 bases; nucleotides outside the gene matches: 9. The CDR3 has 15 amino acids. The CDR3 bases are TGTGCCAGCAATATTAGACAGGGGAGGACAGATACGCAGTATTTT. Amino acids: CASNIRQGRTDTQYF.

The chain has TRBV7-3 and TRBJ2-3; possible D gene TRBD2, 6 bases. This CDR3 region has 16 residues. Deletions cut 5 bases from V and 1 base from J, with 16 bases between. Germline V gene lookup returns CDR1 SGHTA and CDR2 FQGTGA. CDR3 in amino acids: CASSPNRDSGTDTQYF. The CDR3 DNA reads TGTGCCAGCAGCCCCAACCGGGACTCTGGCACAGATACGCAGTATTTT.

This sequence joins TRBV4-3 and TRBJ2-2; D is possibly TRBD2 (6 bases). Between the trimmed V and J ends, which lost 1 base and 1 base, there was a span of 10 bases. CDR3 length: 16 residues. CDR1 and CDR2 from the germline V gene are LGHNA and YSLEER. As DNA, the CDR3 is TGCGCCAGCAGCCAAGGACTAGTGGGGAACACCGGGGAGCTGTTTTTT. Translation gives CASSQGLVGNTGELFF.

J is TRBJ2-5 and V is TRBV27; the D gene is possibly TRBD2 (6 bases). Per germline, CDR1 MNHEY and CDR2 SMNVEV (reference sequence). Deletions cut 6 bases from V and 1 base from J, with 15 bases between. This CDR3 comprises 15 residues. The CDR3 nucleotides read TGTGCCAGCAGGGAGAGAGGGAGGACCCAAGAGACCCAGTACTTC. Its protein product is CASRERGRTQETQYF.

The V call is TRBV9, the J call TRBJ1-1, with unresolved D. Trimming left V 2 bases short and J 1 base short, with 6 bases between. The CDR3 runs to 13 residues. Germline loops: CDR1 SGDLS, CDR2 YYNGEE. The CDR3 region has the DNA TGTGCCAGCAGCGTTAGAGGGAACACTGAAGCTTTCTTT. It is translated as CASSVRGNTEAFF.

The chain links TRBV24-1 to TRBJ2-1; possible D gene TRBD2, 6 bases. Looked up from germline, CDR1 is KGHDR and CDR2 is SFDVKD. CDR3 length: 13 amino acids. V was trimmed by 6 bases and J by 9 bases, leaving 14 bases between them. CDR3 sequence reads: CATSQSGRGEQFF. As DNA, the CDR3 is TGTGCCACCAGTCAAAGCGGGCGAGGTGAGCAGTTCTTC.

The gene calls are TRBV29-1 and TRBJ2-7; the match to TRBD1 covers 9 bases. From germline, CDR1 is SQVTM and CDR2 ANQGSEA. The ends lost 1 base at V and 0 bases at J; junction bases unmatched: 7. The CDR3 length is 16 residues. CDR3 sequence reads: CSVEGSGTGNSYEQYF. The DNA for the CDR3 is TGCAGCGTTGAAGGGTCCGGGACAGGGAACTCCTACGAGCAGTACTTC.

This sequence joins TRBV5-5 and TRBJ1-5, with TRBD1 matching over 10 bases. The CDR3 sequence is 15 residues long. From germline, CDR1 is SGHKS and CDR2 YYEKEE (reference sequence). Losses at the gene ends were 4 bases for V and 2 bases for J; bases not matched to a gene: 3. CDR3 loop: CASSAGTGGNQPQHF. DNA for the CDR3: TGTGCCAGCAGCGCCGGGACAGGGGGCAATCAGCCCCAGCATTTT.

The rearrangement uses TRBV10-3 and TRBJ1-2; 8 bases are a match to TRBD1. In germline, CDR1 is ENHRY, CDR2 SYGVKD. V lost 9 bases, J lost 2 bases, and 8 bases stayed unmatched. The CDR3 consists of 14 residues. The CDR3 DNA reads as TGTGCCATGAAACCGGGACAGGCGAACTATGGCTACACCTTC. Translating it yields CAMKPGQANYGYTF.

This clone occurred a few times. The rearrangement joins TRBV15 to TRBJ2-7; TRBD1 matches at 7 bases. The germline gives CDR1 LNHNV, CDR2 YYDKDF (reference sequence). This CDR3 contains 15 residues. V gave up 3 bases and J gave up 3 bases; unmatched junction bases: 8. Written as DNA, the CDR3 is TGTGCCACCAGCAGCTTCGGGACAGCAGTCTACGAGCAGTACTTC. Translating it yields CATSSFGTAVYEQYF.

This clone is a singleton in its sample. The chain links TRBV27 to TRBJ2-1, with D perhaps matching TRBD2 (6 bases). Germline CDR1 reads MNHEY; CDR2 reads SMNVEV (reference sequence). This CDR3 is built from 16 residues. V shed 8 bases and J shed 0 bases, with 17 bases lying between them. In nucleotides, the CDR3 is TGTGCCAGCCGCAAGGTGGTCGGGAGCTCCTACAATGAGCAGTTCTTC. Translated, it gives CASRKVVGSSYNEQFF.

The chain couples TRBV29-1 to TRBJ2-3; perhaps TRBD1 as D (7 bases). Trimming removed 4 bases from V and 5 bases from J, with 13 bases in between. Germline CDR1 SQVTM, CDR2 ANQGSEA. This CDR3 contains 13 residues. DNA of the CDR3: TGCAGCGTTGTTCAGGGGGGAAGAGATACGCAGTATTTT. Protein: CSVVQGGRDTQYF.

The CDR3 is CASSSTLDSYNEQFF. The CDR3 region has the DNA TGTGCCAGCAGCTCGACGCTGGACTCGTACAATGAGCAGTTCTTC. The chain uses TRBV7-9 and TRBJ2-1; TRBD2 is a possible D gene (5 bases). Germline V lookup: CDR1 SEHNR, CDR2 FQNEAQ (reference sequence). This CDR3 has 15 residues. With 4 bases removed from V and 4 bases from J, the gap between germline ends came to 14 bases.

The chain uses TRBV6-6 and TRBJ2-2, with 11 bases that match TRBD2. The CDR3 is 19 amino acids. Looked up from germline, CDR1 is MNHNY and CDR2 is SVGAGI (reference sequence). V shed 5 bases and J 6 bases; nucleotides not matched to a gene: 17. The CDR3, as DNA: TGTGCCAGCAGTCCTGTATCCGGGACTAGCGGATGGGGGCCCGGGGAGCTGTTTTTT. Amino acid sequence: CASSPVSGTSGWGPGELFF.